Listed below are T cell receptor beta chains from one sample, sequenced in a study of cytomegalovirus exposure and HLA in healthy donors. The protocol was immunoSEQ multiplex PCR, while the TCRdb copy is restricted to in-frame clones and leaves out a portion. In the table there are about 150,000 clones, 70% to 80% of which are singletons. Sequencing used PBMCs. Receptors originate from a young man in good health and CMV-seronegative. CDR3s leave out the opening cysteine and the closing phenylalanine or tryptophan.

j_call	v_call	cdr3_aa
TRBJ1-1	TRBV6-5	ASSYSMGDFNTEAF
TRBJ2-3	TRBV6-1	ASSEGTGADTQY
TRBJ2-7	TRBV6-1	ASSEAAGTGADEQY
TRBJ2-3	TRBV25-1	ASSPQALEVDTQY
TRBJ2-7	TRBV14	ASSPTGVSYEQY
TRBJ2-7	TRBV6-1	ASTGGEGFDEQY
TRBJ1-1	TRBV7-8	ASAIQGAHMNTEAF
TRBJ1-2	TRBV2	ASRATGSRHGYT
TRBJ2-2	TRBV6-4	ASSSNPLAGGFTGELF
TRBJ2-7	TRBV6-6	ASSPTSGRAYGEQY